Below, one T cell receptor (beta chain) is given with its context. Looked up from germline, CDR1 is LGHNA and CDR2 is YSLEER. The CDR3 runs 14 residues. Trimming cost V 4 bases and J 6 bases; bases outside gene matches: 4. As processed by the authors: Using reference gene primer amplification, nucleated cell counts were estimated. Assay used: immunoSEQ multiplex PCR; TCRdb lists only in-frame clones, some missing. V and J calls and clone size are given by that table; D and trimming were obtained from the DNA. The sample contains 210,000 or so clones, 70% to 90% of which appear only once. The data belong to a study of blood T cell repertoires in COVID-19. Whole-study context: Both acute and convalescent COVID-19 samples were obtained from the United States, Italy and Spain. Sources were T cells, B-cell-depleted T cells, or PBMCs; the material itself was cDNA or gDNA.

The receptor was derived from a woman younger than 30 who had recovered from COVID-19. This rearrangement joins TRBV4-3 to TRBJ2-2, with 8 bases fitting TRBD2. The material sequenced was peripheral blood. CDR3 residues: CASSLAGRAGELFF. As DNA, the CDR3 is TGCGCCAGCAGCCTAGCGGGGCGGGCCGGGGAGCTGTTTTTT.